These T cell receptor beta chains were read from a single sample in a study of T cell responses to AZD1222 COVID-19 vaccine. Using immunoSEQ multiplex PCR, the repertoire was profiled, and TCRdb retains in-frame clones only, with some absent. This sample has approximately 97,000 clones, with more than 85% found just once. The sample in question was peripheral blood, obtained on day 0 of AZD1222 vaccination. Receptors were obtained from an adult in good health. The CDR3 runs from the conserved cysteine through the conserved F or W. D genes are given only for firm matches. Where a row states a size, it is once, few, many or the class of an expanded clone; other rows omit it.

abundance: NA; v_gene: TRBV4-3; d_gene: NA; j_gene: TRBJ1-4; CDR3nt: TGCGCCAGCAGCCAAGGGTTTATCCAGGGTGGTGAAAAACTGTTTTTT; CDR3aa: CASSQGFIQGGEKLFF
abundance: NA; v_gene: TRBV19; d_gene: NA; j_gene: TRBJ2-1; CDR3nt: TGTGCCAGTAGTATGCAAAAGGGGGGTTGGGACAATGAGCAGTTCTTC; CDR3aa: CASSMQKGGWDNEQFF
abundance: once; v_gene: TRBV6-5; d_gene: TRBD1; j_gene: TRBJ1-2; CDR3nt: TGTGCCAGCAGACGAAAGGACAGGGGCTATGGCTACACCTTC; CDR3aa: CASRRKDRGYGYTF
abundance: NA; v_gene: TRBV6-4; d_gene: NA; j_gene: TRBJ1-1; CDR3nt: TGTGCCAGCAGTGTTGCGGGGGCCTTGAACACTGAAGCTTTCTTT; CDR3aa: CASSVAGALNTEAFF
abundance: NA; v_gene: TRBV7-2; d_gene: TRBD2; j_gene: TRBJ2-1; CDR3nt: TGTGCCAGCAGCTTGGGGGGACTAGCGGGAATATGGCAGTTCTTC; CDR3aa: CASSLGGLAGIWQFF
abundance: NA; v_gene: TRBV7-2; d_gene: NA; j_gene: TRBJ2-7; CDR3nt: TGTGCCAGCCAAATCTCGACTGGGAGCTCCTACGAGCAGTACTTC; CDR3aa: CASQISTGSSYEQYF
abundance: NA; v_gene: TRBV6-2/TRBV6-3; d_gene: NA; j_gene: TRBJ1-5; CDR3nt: TGTGCCAGCAGTTACTCGACTCCGGGCCAGCCCCAGCATTTT; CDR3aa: CASSYSTPGQPQHF
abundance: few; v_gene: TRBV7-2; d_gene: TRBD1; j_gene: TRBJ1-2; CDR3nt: TGTGCCAGCAGCTCCAATACCGGGACAGGGGTGGGCTACACCTTC; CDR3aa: CASSSNTGTGVGYTF
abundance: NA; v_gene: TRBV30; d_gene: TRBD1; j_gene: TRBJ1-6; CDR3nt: TGTGCCTGGAGTCCTATCGGACAGGGTTATAATTCACCCCTCCACTTT; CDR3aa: CAWSPIGQGYNSPLHF
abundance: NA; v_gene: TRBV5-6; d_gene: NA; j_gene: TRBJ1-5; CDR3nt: TGTGCCAGCAGTTTAAGGGCCGTGGGCAATCAGCCCCAGCATTTT; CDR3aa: CASSLRAVGNQPQHF
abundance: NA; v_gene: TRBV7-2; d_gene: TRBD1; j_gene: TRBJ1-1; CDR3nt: TGTGCCAGCACCCGCACAGGGGGCTTTGAAGCTTTCTTT; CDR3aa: CASTRTGGFEAFF
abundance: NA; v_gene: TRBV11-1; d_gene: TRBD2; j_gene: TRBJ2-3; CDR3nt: TGTGCCAGCAGCACGACTAGCGGGGGGCGGGGAGATACGCAGTATTTT; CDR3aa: CASSTTSGGRGDTQYF
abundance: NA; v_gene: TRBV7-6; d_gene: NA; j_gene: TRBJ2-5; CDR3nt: TGTGCCAGCAGCTTATCGCCCGGGTTTCCGGAGACCCAGTACTTC; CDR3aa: CASSLSPGFPETQYF
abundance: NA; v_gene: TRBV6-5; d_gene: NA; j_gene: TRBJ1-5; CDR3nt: TGTGCCAGCAGTTTAAGTTATCAGCCCCAGCATTTT; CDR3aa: CASSLSYQPQHF
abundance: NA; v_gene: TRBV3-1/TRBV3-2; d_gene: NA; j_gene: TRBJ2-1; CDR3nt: TGTGCCAGCAGCCAACCTGACAGCAATGAGCAGTTCTTC; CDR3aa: CASSQPDSNEQFF
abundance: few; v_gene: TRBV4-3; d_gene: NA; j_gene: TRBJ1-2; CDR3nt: TGCGCCAGCAGCCAAGATTTAGGGTGGGGCGGCTACACCTTC; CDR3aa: CASSQDLGWGGYTF
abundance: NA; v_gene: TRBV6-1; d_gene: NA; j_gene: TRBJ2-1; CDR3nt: TGTGCCAGCAGTGAAAGGGGATATGGTGAGCAGTTCTTC; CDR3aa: CASSERGYGEQFF
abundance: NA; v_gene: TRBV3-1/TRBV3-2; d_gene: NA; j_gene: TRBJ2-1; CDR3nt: TGTGCCAGCAGCCAAGTGACTTCGGGCGATGAGCAGTTCTTC; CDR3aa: CASSQVTSGDEQFF
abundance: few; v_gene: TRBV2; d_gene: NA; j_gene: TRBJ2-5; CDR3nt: TGTGCCAGCACTGGGGTAAGAGAGACCCAGTACTTC; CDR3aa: CASTGVRETQYF
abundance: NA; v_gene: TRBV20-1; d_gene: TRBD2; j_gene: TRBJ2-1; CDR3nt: TGCAGTGCTAGTGTAGCGGGGCGCTACAATGAGCAGTTCTTC; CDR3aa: CSASVAGRYNEQFF
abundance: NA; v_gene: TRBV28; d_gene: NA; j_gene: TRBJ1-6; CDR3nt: TGTGCCAGCAGAGAAATCAGGGTATATAATTCACCCCTCCACTTT; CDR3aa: CASREIRVYNSPLHF
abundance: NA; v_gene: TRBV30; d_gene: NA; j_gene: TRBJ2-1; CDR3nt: TGTGCCTGGAGGGCCCTTGGAGCGGGCTCCTACAATGAGCAGTTCTTC; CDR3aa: CAWRALGAGSYNEQFF
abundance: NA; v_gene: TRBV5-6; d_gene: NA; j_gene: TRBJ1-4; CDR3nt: TGTGCCAGCAGCTTGCTCGGGACCGATGAAAAACTGTTTTTT; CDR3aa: CASSLLGTDEKLFF
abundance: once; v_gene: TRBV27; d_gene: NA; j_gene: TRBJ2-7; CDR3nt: TGTGCCAGCGCCCGACAGGTTGTGTCCTACGAGCAGTACTTC; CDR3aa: CASARQVVSYEQYF
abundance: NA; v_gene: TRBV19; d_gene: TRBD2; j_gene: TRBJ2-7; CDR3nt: TGTGCCAGTAGTATGCGGGAGGGCCTCTTGTCTCGAGAGCAGTACTTC; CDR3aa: CASSMREGLLSREQYF
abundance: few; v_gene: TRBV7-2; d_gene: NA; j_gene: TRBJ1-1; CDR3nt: TGTGCCACCTCGAGGGTCATGAACACTGAAGCTTTCTTT; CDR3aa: CATSRVMNTEAFF
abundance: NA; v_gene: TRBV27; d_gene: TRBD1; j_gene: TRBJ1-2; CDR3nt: TGTGCCAGCACTGACAGGGGGTCGAACTATGGCTACACCTTC; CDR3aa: CASTDRGSNYGYTF
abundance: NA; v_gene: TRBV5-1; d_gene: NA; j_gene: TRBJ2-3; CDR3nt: TGCGCCAGCAGCTTGGGGACAGCTAGCACAGATACGCAGTATTTT; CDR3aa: CASSLGTASTDTQYF
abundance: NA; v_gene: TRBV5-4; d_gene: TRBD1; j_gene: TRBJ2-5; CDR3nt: TGTGCCAGCAGCTCAGGGGGCTTCGGGGAGACCCAGTACTTC; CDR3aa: CASSSGGFGETQYF
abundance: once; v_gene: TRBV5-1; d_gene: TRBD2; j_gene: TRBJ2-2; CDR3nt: TGCGCCAGCAGCTTGGCGGGGGGCACCGGGGAGCTGTTTTTT; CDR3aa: CASSLAGGTGELFF
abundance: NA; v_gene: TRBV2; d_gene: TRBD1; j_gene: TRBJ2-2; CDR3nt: TGTGCCAGCAGGGGGGGACAGGGGAACACCGGGGAGCTGTTTTTT; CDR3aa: CASRGGQGNTGELFF
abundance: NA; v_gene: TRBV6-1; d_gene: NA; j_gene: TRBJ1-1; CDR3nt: TGTGCCAGCAGTGATACGGAGAACACTGAAGCTTTCTTT; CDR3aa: CASSDTENTEAFF
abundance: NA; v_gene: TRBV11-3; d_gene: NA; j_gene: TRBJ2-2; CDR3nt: TGTGCCAGCAGCCCACACAGGGGAGGCACCGGGGAGCTGTTTTTT; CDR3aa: CASSPHRGGTGELFF
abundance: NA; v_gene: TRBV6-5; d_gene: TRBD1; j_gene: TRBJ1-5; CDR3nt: TGTGCCAGCGACACAGGGGGCATGCCCCAGCATTTT; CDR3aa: CASDTGGMPQHF
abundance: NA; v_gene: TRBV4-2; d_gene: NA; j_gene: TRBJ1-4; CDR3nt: TGTGCCAGCAGCCTGGACAAGTCCCTGTCTAATGAAAAACTGTTTTTT; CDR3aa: CASSLDKSLSNEKLFF
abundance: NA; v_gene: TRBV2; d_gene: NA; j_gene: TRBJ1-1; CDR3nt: TGTGCCAGCACCCCGGACAGTCGGACTGAAGCTTTCTTT; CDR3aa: CASTPDSRTEAFF
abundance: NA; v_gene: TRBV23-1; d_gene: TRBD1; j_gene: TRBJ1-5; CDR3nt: TGCGCCAGCAGTCAAGGAACAGGGGGCATCAATCAGCCCCAGCATTTT; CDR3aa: CASSQGTGGINQPQHF